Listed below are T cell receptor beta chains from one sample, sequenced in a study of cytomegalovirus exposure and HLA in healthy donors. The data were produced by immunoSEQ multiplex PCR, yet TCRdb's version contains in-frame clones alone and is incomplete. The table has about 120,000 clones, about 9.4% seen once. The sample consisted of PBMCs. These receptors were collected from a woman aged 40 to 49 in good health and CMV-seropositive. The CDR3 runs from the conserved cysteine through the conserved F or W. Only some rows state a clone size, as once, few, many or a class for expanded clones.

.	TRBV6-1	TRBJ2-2	CASSEFAIRELFF
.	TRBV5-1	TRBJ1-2	CASSLSGGFNYGYTF
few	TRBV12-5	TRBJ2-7	CASGPTSGGPTGEQYF
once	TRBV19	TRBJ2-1	CASSTAASYNEQFF
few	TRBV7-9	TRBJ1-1	CASSLGLTEAFF
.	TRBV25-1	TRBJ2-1	CASSETGTGYNEQFF
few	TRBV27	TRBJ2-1	CASSLWGGRDEQFF
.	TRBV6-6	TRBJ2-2	CATARDRAAGELFF
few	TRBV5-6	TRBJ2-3	CASSLGTGGPDTQYF
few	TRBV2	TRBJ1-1	CASRVGDTEAFF
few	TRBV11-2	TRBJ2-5	CASSLRGTGQETQYF
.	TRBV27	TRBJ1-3	CASSFSGGSGNTIYF
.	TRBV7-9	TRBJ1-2	CASSLSTSVDYGYTF
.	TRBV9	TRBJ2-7	CASSVAPQVSYEQYF
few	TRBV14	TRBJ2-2	CASSRRNRGETGELFF
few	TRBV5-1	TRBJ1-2	CASSSRGWGYTF
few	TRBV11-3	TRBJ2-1	CASSLGLAVSYNEQFF